Following are 28 T cell receptor beta chains from one sample sequenced in a study of long-term antiretroviral therapy in people with HIV. With survey level as its setting, the immunoSEQ assay was v3.0. The method was immunoSEQ multiplex PCR; TCRdb's version includes in-frame clones alone and lacks a portion of them. This sample has about 24,000 clones, with about 80% found just once. The sample consisted of unsorted PBMCs, taken 1.2 years after starting antiretroviral therapy. The receptors derive from a woman aged 40 to 49 with HIV.

This clone was seen once. This sequence joins TRBV5-1 and TRBJ2-7; 15 bases fit TRBD2. Germline V lookup: CDR1 SGHRS, CDR2 YFSETQ. The trim removed 4 bases at V and 5 bases at J, leaving 10 bases unmatched. There are 17 residues in the CDR3. CDR3 sequence (DNA): TGCGCCAGCAGCGGGACTAGCGGGAGGTCTTATGCTGACGAGCAGTACTTC. This codes for CASSGTSGRSYADEQYF.

The V call is TRBV2, the J call TRBJ2-7, with a possible D match to TRBD1 (6 bases). This CDR3 contains 14 residues. The ends were cut back, 6 bases at V and 0 bases at J, with 12 bases in the middle. The germline V gene has CDR1 SNHLY and CDR2 FYNNEI. The DNA for the CDR3 is TGTGCCAGCAGCCCAAGGACAGCCTCCTACGAGCAGTACTTC. It is translated as CASSPRTASYEQYF.

The chain carries TRBV29-1 and TRBJ2-3; TRBD2 matches 12 bases. The CDR3 loop spans 15 amino acids. Per germline, CDR1 SQVTM and CDR2 ANQGSEA. Trimming took 3 bases from V and 2 from J; bases not matched to a gene: 3. The CDR3 reads CSVEASGGVTDTQYF. CDR3 coding DNA: TGCAGCGTTGAGGCTAGCGGGGGGGTCACAGATACGCAGTATTTT.

The chain is built from TRBV10-1 and TRBJ2-2, with D unresolved. The length of the CDR3 is 13 residues. Germline values: CDR1 WNHNN, CDR2 SYGVQD (reference sequence). Between the trimmed V and J ends, which lost 2 bases and 7 bases, there was a span of 8 bases. CDR3 DNA sequence: TGCGCCAGCAGTGAGGTCTTGAACGGGGAGCTGTTTTTT. Translation: CASSEVLNGELFF.

J is TRBJ2-5 and V is TRBV5-4, with D tentatively TRBD1 (6 bases). The CDR3 spans 17 residues. V lost 1 base and J 2 bases, leaving 18 bases between the germline ends. The V gene's germline CDR1 is SGHNT and CDR2 YYREEE (reference sequence). The CDR3 sequence is CASSLSGQLILQETQYF. The CDR3 region has the DNA TGTGCCAGCAGCTTGAGTGGACAGCTAATACTACAAGAGACCCAGTACTTC. Looking up the rest from reference TRBV5-4 and TRBJ2-5 gives the full variable domain: ETGVTQSPTHLIKTRGQQVTLRCSSQSGHNTVSWYQQALGQGPQFIFQYYREEENGRGNFPPRFSGLQFPNYSSELNVNALELDDSALYLCASSLSGQLILQETQYFGPGTRLLVL.

The rearrangement joins TRBV29-1 to TRBJ1-3; D is ambiguous. Trimming took off 4 bases at V and 0 bases at J, with 7 bases between the two ends. The CDR3 totals 13 residues. The V gene's germline CDR1 is SQVTM and CDR2 ANQGSEA. Here the CDR3 DNA reads TGCAGCGTTGTATCAAACTCTGGAAACACCATATATTTT. Protein: CSVVSNSGNTIYF.

The V gene is TRBV5-1, the J gene TRBJ2-2, with TRBD1 matching 7 bases. With V trimmed by 1 base and J by 3 bases, 9 bases remained unmatched. CDR1 SGHRS and CDR2 YFSETQ come from the germline V gene. The CDR3 spans 17 residues. The CDR3 DNA reads as TGCGCCAGCAGCTTGATTCCCGGGACAGAGGACACCGGGGAGCTGTTTTTT. This encodes CASSLIPGTEDTGELFF.

The rearrangement joins TRBV7-9 to TRBJ2-5; no definite D call. Trimming removed 2 bases from V and 0 bases from J, with 10 bases in between. Per the germline V gene, CDR1 is SEHNR and CDR2 is FQNEAQ (reference sequence). This CDR3 spans 15 amino acids. The CDR3 DNA is TGTGCCAGCAGCTTAAATCAGGTTTACCAAGAGACCCAGTACTTC. Amino acids: CASSLNQVYQETQYF.

The chain joins TRBV6-5 to TRBJ2-1; D gene uncertain. The CDR3 consists of 12 residues. From germline, CDR1 is MNHEY and CDR2 SVGAGI. The germline V and J ends were trimmed by 0 bases and 10 bases, with 7 bases remaining between them. Here the CDR3 DNA reads TGTGCCAGCAGTTACTCGTTTGGGGAGCAGTTCTTC. As protein: CASSYSFGEQFF.

The chain uses TRBV5-1 and TRBJ1-3; D gene unclear. CDR3 length: 15 amino acids. V lost 2 bases and J 0 bases, leaving 9 bases between the germline ends. Germline lookup yields CDR1 SGHRS and CDR2 YFSETQ. CDR3 nucleotides: TGCGCCAGCAGCTTCACTGCCTCCTCTGGAAACACCATATATTTT. It specifies CASSFTASSGNTIYF.

CDR3 nucleotide sequence: TGTGCCAGCAGCCCAGGACAGCCTGGGGCCAACGTCCTGACTTTC. Encoded protein: CASSPGQPGANVLTF. The chain is built from TRBV6-5 and TRBJ2-6; possible D gene TRBD1, 6 bases. The CDR3 spans 15 residues. Germline CDR1 reads MNHEY; CDR2 reads SVGAGI. V was clipped by 6 bases and J by 2 bases, with 11 bases between them.

V is TRBV29-1 and J is TRBJ1-5; D is uncertain. The length of the CDR3 is 12 residues. Germline CDR1 is SQVTM and CDR2 is ANQGSEA. V gave up 4 bases and J gave up 3 bases, with 7 bases separating them. The CDR3 DNA sequence: TGCAGCGTTGGTGGATTCAATCAGCCCCAGCATTTT. Its translation: CSVGGFNQPQHF.

The V and J genes are TRBV11-2 and TRBJ2-3; D unclear. There are 16 residues in the CDR3. Germline V CDR1 and CDR2: SGHAT, FQNNGV. V shed 0 bases and J shed 1 base, with 11 bases lying between them. The CDR3 region is CASSLDSVWGTDTQYF. The CDR3 DNA follows: TGTGCCAGCAGCTTAGATTCGGTGTGGGGCACAGATACGCAGTATTTT.

The gene calls are TRBV4-1 and TRBJ2-2; D unclear. Germline V CDR1 and CDR2: MGHRA, YSYEKL. The CDR3 extends over 15 amino acids. V was shortened by 1 base and J by 6 bases, with 12 bases between the two germline ends. CDR3 sequence reads: CASSQGVTTAGELFF. Here the CDR3 DNA reads TGCGCCAGCAGCCAAGGGGTTACGACTGCCGGGGAGCTGTTTTTT.

The rearrangement links TRBV30 to TRBJ2-1, with 8 bases that match TRBD2. This CDR3 is 18 amino acids long. Unmatched junction bases numbered 10, after V lost 0 bases and J lost 0 bases. CDR1 is GTSNPN, CDR2 SVGIG, per germline (reference sequence). The CDR3 DNA reads as TGTGCCTGGAGTGTGGGAGTAGCGGGGATCCGCTCCTACAATGAGCAGTTCTTC. Amino acid sequence: CAWSVGVAGIRSYNEQFF.

The rearrangement links TRBV11-3 to TRBJ2-7; 7 bases align to TRBD2. With 5 bases clipped from V and 1 base from J, the junction kept 5 bases outside the gene matches. Germline V gives CDR1 SGHNT, CDR2 YENEEA. The CDR3 loop spans 14 amino acids. The CDR3 sequence is CASSPRLASYEQYF. In DNA form, the CDR3 reads TGTGCCAGCAGCCCCCGACTAGCATCCTACGAGCAGTACTTC.

A few counts support this clone. The genes are TRBV4-2 and TRBJ2-2; D gene ambiguous. Germline V CDR1 and CDR2: LGHNA, YNFKEQ. The CDR3 extends over 14 amino acids. V was clipped by 0 bases and J by 11 bases, with 13 bases between them. The CDR3 is CASSQDFIAGELFF. The CDR3, as DNA: TGTGCCAGCAGCCAAGATTTCATTGCTGGCGAGCTGTTTTTT.

CDR3 sequence (DNA): TGTGCCAGCAGTTCTGGACAGGTCCATGGCTACACCTTC. Residues: CASSSGQVHGYTF. The rearrangement joins TRBV6-6 to TRBJ1-2; 7 positions agree with TRBD1. Losses at the gene ends were 4 bases for V and 6 bases for J; bases not matched to a gene: 5. CDR1 and CDR2 (germline): MNHNY, SVGAGI (reference sequence). There are 13 residues in the CDR3.

This clone was counted a few times. This chain uses TRBV4-3 with TRBJ1-2; 8 nucleotides line up with TRBD1. V lost 2 bases to trimming and J lost 5 bases; unmatched junction nucleotides: 10. Germline CDR1 reads LGHNA; CDR2 reads YSLEER. There are 16 residues in the CDR3. CDR3 bases: TGCGCCAGCAGCCAACAATCCCGGGACAGGTCTTATGGCTACACCTTC. It translates to CASSQQSRDRSYGYTF.

The chain recombines TRBV2 with TRBJ2-7; 8 nucleotides match TRBD1. The ends lost 4 bases at V and 6 bases at J; junction bases unmatched: 11. The CDR3 runs 15 residues. Germline loops: CDR1 SNHLY, CDR2 FYNNEI. CDR3 region: CASSGRDRSAGEQYF. In DNA, the CDR3 is TGTGCCAGCAGTGGCCGGGACAGGAGTGCGGGCGAGCAGTACTTC.

This chain links TRBV6-5 with TRBJ1-6; 9 bases are shared with TRBD1. Unmatched junction bases numbered 5, after V lost 6 bases and J lost 8 bases. Germline V gene lookup returns CDR1 MNHEY and CDR2 SVGAGI. This CDR3 contains 14 residues. The CDR3 reads CASRGTGRHSPLHF. The CDR3 coding sequence is TGTGCCAGCAGGGGGACAGGGAGGCATTCACCCCTCCACTTT.

This clone was detected only once. J is TRBJ2-5 and V is TRBV5-1; D gene ambiguous. Germline assignment: CDR1 SGHRS and CDR2 YFSETQ. V was clipped by 0 bases and J by 2 bases, with 8 bases between them. CDR3 length: 14 residues. The CDR3 nucleotides read TGCGCCAGCAGCTTGGCCAGGCTTCAAGAGACCCAGTACTTC. Its protein product is CASSLARLQETQYF.

The chain uses TRBV2 and TRBJ2-7; 7 nucleotides align to TRBD2. Germline V gene data show CDR1 as SNHLY and CDR2 as FYNNEI. J gave up 5 bases and V 1 base, and 5 bases lay outside the gene matches. The CDR3 consists of 14 residues. The CDR3 loop is CASSEGTRVHEQYF. CDR3 nucleotide sequence: TGTGCCAGCAGTGAAGGGACTAGAGTCCACGAGCAGTACTTC.

This chain links TRBV18 with TRBJ2-7; the match to TRBD1 covers 7 bases. Unmatched junction bases numbered 3, after V lost 3 bases and J lost 1 base. The CDR3 totals 14 residues. Germline-derived CDR1 and CDR2 are KGHSH and LQKENI. Here the CDR3 DNA reads TGTGCCAGCTCACCGCGGACAGGATCCTACGAGCAGTACTTC. Protein: CASSPRTGSYEQYF.

The chain links TRBV6-5 to TRBJ1-1, with D perhaps matching TRBD1 (5 bases). The V and J ends lost 1 base and 2 bases respectively, with 11 bases between them. Germline CDR1 reads MNHEY; CDR2 reads SVGAGI. This CDR3 has 15 residues. CDR3 nucleotides: TGTGCCAGCAGTTACTACCAGGGCCGAAACACTGAAGCTTTCTTT. The encoded protein is CASSYYQGRNTEAFF.

The chain joins TRBV5-6 to TRBJ2-2; either TRBD1 or TRBD2 may supply D (5 bases each). This CDR3 comprises 14 residues. CDR1 is SGHDT, CDR2 YYEEEE, per germline. V shed 3 bases and J shed 5 bases, with 11 bases lying between them. The CDR3 region has the DNA TGTGCCAGCAGCTGGGGGAGATCAACCGGGGAGCTGTTTTTT. Protein product: CASSWGRSTGELFF.

The V gene is TRBV5-1, the J gene TRBJ1-1; 7 nucleotides match TRBD1. This CDR3 has 14 amino acids. CDR1 is SGHRS, CDR2 YFSETQ, per germline. V lost 4 bases, J lost 5 bases, and 8 bases stayed unmatched. The CDR3 DNA reads TGCGCCAGCAGCGTATTAGACAGGGCTACTGAAGCTTTCTTT. The encoded protein is CASSVLDRATEAFF.

V usage is TRBV7-8 and J usage is TRBJ2-7, with 8 bases fitting TRBD2. The CDR3 totals 17 residues. Germline V gene data show CDR1 as SGHVS and CDR2 as FQNEAQ. V lost 5 bases, J lost 3 bases, and 15 bases stayed unmatched. DNA of the CDR3: TGTGCCAGCAGCATCCAGGAGCGCGGGAGGCTTTACTACGAGCAGTACTTC. Its protein is CASSIQERGRLYYEQYF.